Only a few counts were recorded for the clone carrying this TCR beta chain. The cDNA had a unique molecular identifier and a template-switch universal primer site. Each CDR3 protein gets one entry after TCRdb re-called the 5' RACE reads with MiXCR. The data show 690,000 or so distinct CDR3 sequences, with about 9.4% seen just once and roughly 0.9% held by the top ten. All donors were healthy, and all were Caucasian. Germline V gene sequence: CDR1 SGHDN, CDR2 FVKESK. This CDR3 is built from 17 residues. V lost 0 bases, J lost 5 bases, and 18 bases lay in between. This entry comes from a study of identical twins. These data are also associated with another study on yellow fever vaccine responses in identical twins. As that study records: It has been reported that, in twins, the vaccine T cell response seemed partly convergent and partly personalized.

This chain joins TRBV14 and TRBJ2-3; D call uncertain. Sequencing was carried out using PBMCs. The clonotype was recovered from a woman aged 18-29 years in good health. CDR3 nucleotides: TGTGCCAGCAGCCAAGATAAGGGTACCACACGTGGAGATACGCAGTATTTT. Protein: CASSQDKGTTRGDTQYF.